A single TCR beta chain is shown here with its context. The data belong to a study of cytomegalovirus exposure and HLA in healthy donors. Primers: 60 Vbeta forward and 13 Jbeta reverse. Assay: immunoSEQ multiplex PCR; the TCRdb copy retains only in-frame clones and omits some. The data contain 150,000 to 200,000 clones, 82% of them singletons. The CDR3 covers 14 residues. The V segment lost 6 bases and the J segment 7 bases; nucleotides outside the gene matches: 10. Germline values: CDR1 LNHDA, CDR2 SQIVND (reference sequence). This chain links TRBV19 with TRBJ2-3, with 7 positions matching TRBD1. The sample taken for sequencing was PBMCs. The receptor was derived from a boy aged 2 to 10 in good health and CMV-seronegative. The CDR3: CASRPPGQMNTQYF. The CDR3 DNA follows: TGTGCCAGTAGACCTCCGGGACAGATGAATACGCAGTATTTT.